One sample yielded the 10 T cell receptor beta chains listed below, sequenced in a study of blood T cell repertoires in COVID-19. Clones were read by immunoSEQ multiplex PCR, and TCRdb kept only the in-frame ones, dropping some. The sample has almost 200,000 clones; around four fifths are singletons. Sequenced input: peripheral blood. These receptors came from a man in his fifties or sixties with COVID-19, enrolled during active disease.

With respect to this clone: A read error may produce the germline difference seen at one junction end. The CDR3 spells CASSLTPTGGKQPQHF. The CDR3 DNA follows: TGTGCCAGCAGCTTAACCCCGACAGGGGGCAAGCAGCCCCAGCATTTT. The chain recombines TRBV7-8 with TRBJ1-5; 10 nucleotides align to TRBD1. The germline V gene encodes CDR1 SGHVS and CDR2 FQNEAQ. The CDR3 is 16 amino acids.

The chain carries TRBV2 and TRBJ1-4; no firm D call. The CDR3 runs 12 residues. The germline gives CDR1 SNHLY, CDR2 FYNNEI. V dropped 11 bases and J dropped 8 bases, with 15 bases sitting between them. The CDR3 bases are TGTGCCCTCCTAAAAGGCGGGGAAAAACTGTTTTTT. Translation: CALLKGGEKLFF.

The V and J genes are TRBV7-2 and TRBJ1-1; weak D call: TRBD1 (5 bases). CDR1 is SGHTA, CDR2 FQGNSA, per germline. Trimming left V 5 bases short and J 0 bases short, with 10 bases between. The CDR3 totals 14 residues. The CDR3 region is CASSPQTVNTEAFF. CDR3 DNA: TGTGCCAGCAGCCCCCAGACAGTGAACACTGAAGCTTTCTTT.

The chain links TRBV28 to TRBJ1-5; 10 bases are a match to TRBD1. V dropped 8 bases and J dropped 6; count of bases not matched to a gene: 7. The CDR3 runs 14 residues. The germline V gene has CDR1 MDHEN and CDR2 SYDVKM. The CDR3 nucleotides are TGTGCCAGCCTCCGACAGGGGGCAGTTCAGCCCCAGCATTTT. Protein: CASLRQGAVQPQHF.

This sequence joins TRBV27 and TRBJ1-5, with TRBD1 as a possible D gene (6 bases). Trimming took 2 bases from V and 0 from J, leaving 11 bases between them. This CDR3 is 16 amino acids long. Looked up from germline, CDR1 is MNHEY and CDR2 is SMNVEV (reference sequence). This CDR3 reads CASSLGTPYSNQPQHF. CDR3 DNA sequence: TGTGCCAGCAGTTTAGGGACACCTTATAGCAATCAGCCCCAGCATTTT.

V is TRBV27 and J is TRBJ2-7; perhaps TRBD2 as D (5 bases). Trimming shortened V by 4 bases and J by 3 bases, and 22 bases separated the two germline ends. This CDR3 contains 17 residues. CDR1 is MNHEY, CDR2 SMNVEV, per germline (reference sequence). The CDR3 loop is CASSSTRRSRTFYEQYF. The CDR3 region has the DNA TGTGCCAGCAGTTCAACAAGGCGAAGCCGGACTTTCTACGAGCAGTACTTC.

The J gene is TRBJ1-2, the V gene TRBV27; 8 bases agree with TRBD1. This CDR3 comprises 13 residues. The trim removed 5 bases at V and 7 bases at J, leaving 6 bases unmatched. Germline CDR1 reads MNHEY; CDR2 reads SMNVEV (reference sequence). The CDR3 loop is CASSLRTGSGYTF. CDR3 coding DNA: TGTGCCAGCAGTCTGCGGACAGGGAGTGGCTACACCTTC.

The V call is TRBV28, the J call TRBJ2-4; 8 nucleotides line up with TRBD2. Looked up from germline, CDR1 is MDHEN and CDR2 is SYDVKM. Trimming removed 4 bases from V and 4 bases from J; junction bases left unmatched: 9. CDR3 size: 16 residues. This CDR3 is CASSSWRGEQKNIQYF. CDR3 nucleotide sequence: TGTGCCAGCAGTTCCTGGCGGGGGGAACAAAAAAACATTCAGTACTTC.

This chain uses TRBV2 with TRBJ1-5; TRBD1 is a possible D gene (6 bases). This CDR3 comprises 14 residues. Germline CDR1 is SNHLY and CDR2 is FYNNEI. The ends were cut back, 4 bases at V and 3 bases at J, with 10 bases in the middle. CDR3 in amino acids: CASSVQGYNQPQHF. The CDR3 DNA sequence: TGTGCCAGCAGTGTACAGGGTTACAATCAGCCCCAGCATTTT.

The V and J genes are TRBV9 and TRBJ2-7, with 10 bases aligning to TRBD2. Germline trimming cut 4 bases from V and 5 bases from J; bases unmatched to any gene: 9. The length of the CDR3 is 15 residues. The V gene's germline CDR1 is SGDLS and CDR2 YYNGEE. In nucleotides, the CDR3 is TGTGCCAGCAGCCCTGGGACTAGCGTCAGCCACGAGCAGTACTTC. Residues: CASSPGTSVSHEQYF.